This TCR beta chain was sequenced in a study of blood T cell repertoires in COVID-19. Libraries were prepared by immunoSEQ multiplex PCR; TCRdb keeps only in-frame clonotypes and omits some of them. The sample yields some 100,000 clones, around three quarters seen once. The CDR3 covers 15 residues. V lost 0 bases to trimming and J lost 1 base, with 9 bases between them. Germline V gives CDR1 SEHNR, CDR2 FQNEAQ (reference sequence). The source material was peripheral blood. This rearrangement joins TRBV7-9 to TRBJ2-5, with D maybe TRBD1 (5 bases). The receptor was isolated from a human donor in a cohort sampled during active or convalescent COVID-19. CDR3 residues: CASSLAGPLQETQYF. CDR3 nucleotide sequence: TGTGCCAGCAGCTTAGCGGGGCCCCTCCAAGAGACCCAGTACTTC.